This T cell receptor beta chain was observed in a study of blood T cell repertoires in COVID-19 (dated by TCRdb to about 2020). Regarding the complete study: Collaborator samples came from the United States, Italy and Spain and covered acute and convalescent phases of COVID-19. The material from the prospective study consisted of cDNA or gDNA derived from T cells, B-cell-depleted T cells, or PBMCs. The repertoires were made available in a free public database intended to serve as a resource for research on the immune response to SARS-CoV-2. Samples were obtained from the ongoing ImmuneRACE study (first 160 participants) and from over 1,000 subjects provided by 6 global collaborators. A de-identified subject ID, COVID-19 status, age in years and sex were almost always included in the sample metadata. Subjects who had been exposed to COVID-19, were actively infected with it, or had recovered from it provided the deeply sampled blood TCRbeta repertoires that made up the dataset. HLA class I and class II types, where available, came from metadata supplied by the sample provider rather than from assay-based typing.

The research as a whole found: How much clinical and demographic metadata was included differed by source and by participant, and the metadata was provided uncurated.

TCRbeta CDR3 regions were amplified from genomic DNA by means of the immunoSEQ Assay, a bias-controlled multiplex PCR. On the study's bioinformatics: The number of nucleated cells in each sample was estimated by amplification of reference gene primers within the assay. Sequence reads were collapsed and filtered to measure the absolute abundance of every unique TCRbeta CDR3 rearrangement. For each sample, productive Simpson clonality was calculated by taking the square root of Simpson's diversity index across productive rearrangements. Not all clones reach the TCRdb copy of this immuneACCESS table, which keeps in-frame sequences only. Checked studies attribute under half of the gap to unresolved V genes and leave the rest unexplained. V, J and clone size are those of that table, while D and trimming were read from the DNA. The sample includes roughly 300,000 clones, with more than 75% observed a single time. The ten largest make up approximately 8.1% of the sample.

Points on this clone: The antigen it recognizes is unknown. No qualities accompany the bases; no much larger clone lies one base away.

Another Seattle source contributed samples from volunteer blood donors who had recovered from COVID-19. Each collaborating institution followed its own protocols to collect whole blood in K2EDTA tubes. For TCRbeta analysis, collaborator samples were shipped as frozen whole blood, as isolated PBMCs, or as DNA extracted from either sample type. The germline V gene supplies CDR1 SGHTA and CDR2 FQGTGA. V lost 2 bases and J lost 6 bases; the stretch between them is 4 bases long. The CDR3 starts with the cysteine, ends with the phenylalanine, and has 12 residues. This entry keeps only the CDR3 DNA: 36 bases, framed from base 1.

This clonotype was sampled from a woman in her fifties or sixties who had recovered from COVID-19. The receptor chain draws on TRBV7-3 and TRBJ2-2; the D segment cannot be called with confidence. Sequencing input: peripheral blood. The bases are TGTGCCAGCAGCTTAGCGGCCGGGGAGCTGTTTTTT. Translation gives CASSLAAGELFF.